One TCR beta chain is described in this entry. The data derive from a study of PD-L1 blockade in urothelial cancer. Study context: Patients' atezolizumab regimen, 1,200 mg intravenously every 3 weeks, began around 2014.

The CDR3 runs 18 residues. The V and J ends lost 4 bases and 5 bases, in that order; junction bases with no gene match: 16. Per the germline V gene, CDR1 is SGHRS and CDR2 is YFSETQ. Time point: pretreatment peripheral blood. The patients' disease, urothelial carcinoma, was locally advanced or metastatic. Each patient contributed between 1 and 8 total time points of blood mononuclear cells, pretreatment and during treatment. Each PCR had synthetic TCR analog templates added to it as a spike-in. The method was immunoSEQ multiplex PCR; TCRdb's version includes in-frame clones alone and lacks a portion of them. The profile shows 70,000 to 80,000 clones, around 81% of them singletons.

Material: PBMCs, obtained around atezolizumab (anti-PD-L1) treatment. This sequence originates from a man aged 40-50 years with urothelial cancer. This rearrangement joins TRBV5-1 to TRBJ2-2; 8 bases match TRBD2. The CDR3 sequence is CASSLRLVDRGGTGELFF. DNA of the CDR3: TGCGCCAGCAGCCTCCGTCTAGTAGACCGGGGGGGTACCGGGGAGCTGTTTTTT.